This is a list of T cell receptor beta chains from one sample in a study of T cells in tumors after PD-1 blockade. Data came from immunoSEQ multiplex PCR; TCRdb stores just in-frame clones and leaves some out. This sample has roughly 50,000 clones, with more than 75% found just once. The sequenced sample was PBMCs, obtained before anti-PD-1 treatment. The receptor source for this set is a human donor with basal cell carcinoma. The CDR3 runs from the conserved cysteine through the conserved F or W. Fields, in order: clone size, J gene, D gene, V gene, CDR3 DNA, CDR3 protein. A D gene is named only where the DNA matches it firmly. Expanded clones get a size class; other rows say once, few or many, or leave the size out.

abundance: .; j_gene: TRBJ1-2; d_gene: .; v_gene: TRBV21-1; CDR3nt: TGTGCCAGCAGATCCCGGGACAACTATGGCTACACCTTC; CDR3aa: CASRSRDNYGYTF
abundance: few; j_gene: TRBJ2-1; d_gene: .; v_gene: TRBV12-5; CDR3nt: TGTGCTAGTGGTCTCACTAAGAATGAGCAGTTCTTC; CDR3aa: CASGLTKNEQFF
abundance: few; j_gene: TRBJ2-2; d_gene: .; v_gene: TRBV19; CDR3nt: TGTGCCAGCAGTAACCCGAACACCGGGGAGCTGTTTTTT; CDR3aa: CASSNPNTGELFF
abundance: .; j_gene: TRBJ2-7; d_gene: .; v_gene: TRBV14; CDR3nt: TGTGCCAGCAGCGTAGCGACGAGACCTACCTACGAGCAGTACTTC; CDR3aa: CASSVATRPTYEQYF
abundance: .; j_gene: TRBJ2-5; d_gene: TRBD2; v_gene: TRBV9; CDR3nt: TGTGCCAGCAGCGTAGCGTCTAGCGGGAGTCTGACGGCCCAGTACTTC; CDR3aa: CASSVASSGSLTAQYF
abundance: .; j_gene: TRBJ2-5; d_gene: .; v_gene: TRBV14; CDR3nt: TGTGCCAGCAGCCGCGGAGGGTCAATCCAGTACTTC; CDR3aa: CASSRGGSIQYF
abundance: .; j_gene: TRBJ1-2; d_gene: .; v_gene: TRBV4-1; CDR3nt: TGCGCCAGCAGCCCAGACCCCCTACTAGGCTACACCTTC; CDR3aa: CASSPDPLLGYTF
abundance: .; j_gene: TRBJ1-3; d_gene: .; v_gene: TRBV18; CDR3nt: TGTGCCAGCTCACCCTCGACAAGCCCTCAACTCTCTGGAAACACCATATATTTT; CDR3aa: CASSPSTSPQLSGNTIYF
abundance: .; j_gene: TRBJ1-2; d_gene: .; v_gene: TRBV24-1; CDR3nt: TGTGCCACCAGTGACTACCCACAGGATCAGGGCTACACCTTC; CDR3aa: CATSDYPQDQGYTF
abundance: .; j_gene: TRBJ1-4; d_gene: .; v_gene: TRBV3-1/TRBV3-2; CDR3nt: TGTGCCAGCAGCGTTCGGACAGAGAATGAAAAACTGTTTTTT; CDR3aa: CASSVRTENEKLFF
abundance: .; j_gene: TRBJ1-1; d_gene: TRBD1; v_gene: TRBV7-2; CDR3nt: TGTGCCAGCAGCTCCCAGGGGGCTAAGACTGAAGCTTTCTTT; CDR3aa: CASSSQGAKTEAFF
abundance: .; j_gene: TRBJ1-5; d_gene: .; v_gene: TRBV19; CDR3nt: TGTGCCAGTAGTATGGCAGGGATGAGCAATCAGCCCCAGCATTTT; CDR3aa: CASSMAGMSNQPQHF
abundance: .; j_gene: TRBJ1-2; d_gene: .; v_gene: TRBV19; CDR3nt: TGTGCCAGTAGCCTGGGTGGCGGGGTGTATGGCTACACCTTC; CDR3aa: CASSLGGGVYGYTF
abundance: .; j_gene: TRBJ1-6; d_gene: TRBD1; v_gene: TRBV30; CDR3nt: TGTGCCTTCGACAGGGCGGGTGCTTATGGTTCACCCCTCCACTTT; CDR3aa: CAFDRAGAYGSPLHF
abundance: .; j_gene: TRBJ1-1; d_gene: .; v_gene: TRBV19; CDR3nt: TGTGCCAGTAGTATTGGTACGGGAAGGATAGCTTTCTTT; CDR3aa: CASSIGTGRIAFF
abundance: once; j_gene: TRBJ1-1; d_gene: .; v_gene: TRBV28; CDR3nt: TGTGCCAACAGTCCCGACGGGAACACTGAAGCTTTCTTT; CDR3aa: CANSPDGNTEAFF
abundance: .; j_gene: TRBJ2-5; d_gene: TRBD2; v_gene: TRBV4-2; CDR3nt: TGTGCCAGCAGCTCCCAAGGATCGAGCGGGGGACCGTACCAAGAGACCCAGTACTTC; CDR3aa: CASSSQGSSGGPYQETQYF
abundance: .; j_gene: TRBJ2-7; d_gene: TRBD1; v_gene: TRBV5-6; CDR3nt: TGTGCCAGCAGCTTGGCAGGGGGCCCTCACTACGAGCAGTACTTC; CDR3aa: CASSLAGGPHYEQYF
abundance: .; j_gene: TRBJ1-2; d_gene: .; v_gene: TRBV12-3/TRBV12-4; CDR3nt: TGTGCCAGCAGCCCCTCTACTCTTGGCTACACCTTC; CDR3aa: CASSPSTLGYTF
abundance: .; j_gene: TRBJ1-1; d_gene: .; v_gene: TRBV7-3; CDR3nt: TGTGCCAGCAGCTTATTGGGAGGTAACACTGAAGCTTTCTTT; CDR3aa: CASSLLGGNTEAFF
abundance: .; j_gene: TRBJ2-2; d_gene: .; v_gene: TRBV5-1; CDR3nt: TGCGCCAGCAGCTGGCAGGGCCCAAACACCGGGGAGCTGTTTTTT; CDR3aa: CASSWQGPNTGELFF
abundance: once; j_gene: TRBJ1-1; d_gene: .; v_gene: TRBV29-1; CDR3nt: TGCAGCGTTGTGGACAGAAGGAACACTGAAGCTTTCTTT; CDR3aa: CSVVDRRNTEAFF
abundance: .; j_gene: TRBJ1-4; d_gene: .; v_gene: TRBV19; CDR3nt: TGTGCCAGTAGTATCCCGGGCAGGAGTAATGAAAAACTGTTTTTT; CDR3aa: CASSIPGRSNEKLFF
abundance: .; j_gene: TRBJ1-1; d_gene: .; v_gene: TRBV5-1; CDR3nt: TGCGCCAGCAGCCTCGGGACGGTGAACACTGAAGCTTTCTTT; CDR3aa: CASSLGTVNTEAFF
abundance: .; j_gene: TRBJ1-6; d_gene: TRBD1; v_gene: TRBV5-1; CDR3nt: TGCGCCAGCAGCCAAGGGACAGGGGTATACAATTCACCCCTCCACTTT; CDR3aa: CASSQGTGVYNSPLHF
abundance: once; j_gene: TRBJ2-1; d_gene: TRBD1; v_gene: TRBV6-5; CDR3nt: TGTGCCAGCAGCCCGGGACAGGGACTCAATGAGCAGTTCTTC; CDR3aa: CASSPGQGLNEQFF
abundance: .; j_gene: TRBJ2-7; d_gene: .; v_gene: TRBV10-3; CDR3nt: TGTGCCATCAGTGAGTCTGGCTCGACCTACGAGCAGTACTTC; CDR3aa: CAISESGSTYEQYF
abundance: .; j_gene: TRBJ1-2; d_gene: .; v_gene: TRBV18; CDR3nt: TGTGCCAGCTCGCCCTCCGCAGGGGCCTATGGCTACACCTTC; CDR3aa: CASSPSAGAYGYTF
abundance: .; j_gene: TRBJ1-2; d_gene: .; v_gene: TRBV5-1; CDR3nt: TGCGCCAGCACCGACAGAGAAGGAAACTATGGCTACACCTTC; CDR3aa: CASTDREGNYGYTF
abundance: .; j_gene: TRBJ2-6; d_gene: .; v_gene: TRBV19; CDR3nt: TGTGCCAGTAGTATGGACAGACTACCCTCTGGGGCCAACGTCCTGACTTTC; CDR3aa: CASSMDRLPSGANVLTF
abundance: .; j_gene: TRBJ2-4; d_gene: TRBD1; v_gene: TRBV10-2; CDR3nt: TGCGCCAGCAGTGAGTGGGGGGCGACAGGGGGCCGAATTCAGTACTTC; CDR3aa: CASSEWGATGGRIQYF
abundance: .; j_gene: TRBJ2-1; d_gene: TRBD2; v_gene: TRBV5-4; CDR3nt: TGTGCCAGCAGCTTTACTAGCGGGGGCTACAATGAGCAGTTCTTC; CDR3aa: CASSFTSGGYNEQFF
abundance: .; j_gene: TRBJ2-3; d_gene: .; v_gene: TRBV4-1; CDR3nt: TGCGCCAGCAGCCAAGGGGTTGTTCGAGATACGCAGTATTTT; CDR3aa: CASSQGVVRDTQYF
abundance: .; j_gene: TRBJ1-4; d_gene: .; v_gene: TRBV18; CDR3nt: TGTGCCAGCTCACCGTACAGGGATGAAAAACTGTTTTTT; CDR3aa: CASSPYRDEKLFF
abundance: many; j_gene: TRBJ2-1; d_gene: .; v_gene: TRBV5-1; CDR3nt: TGCGCCAGCAGCTTGGGGTCAGGCTGGAATGAGCAGTTCTTC; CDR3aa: CASSLGSGWNEQFF
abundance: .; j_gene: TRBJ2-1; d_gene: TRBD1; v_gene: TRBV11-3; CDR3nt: TGTGCCAGCAGCCCTAAAGGGGACAGTTACAATGAGCAGTTCTTC; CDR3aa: CASSPKGDSYNEQFF
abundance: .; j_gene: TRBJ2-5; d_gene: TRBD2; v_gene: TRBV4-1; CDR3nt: TGCGCCAGCAGCCAAGAGGTCCTAGCGGGGGGGCGGCAAGAGACCCAGTACTTC; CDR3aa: CASSQEVLAGGRQETQYF
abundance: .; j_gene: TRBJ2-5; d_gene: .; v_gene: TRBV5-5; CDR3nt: TGTGCCAGCAGCTTTCCGCAGGGAAGGGACCAAGAGACCCAGTACTTC; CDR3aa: CASSFPQGRDQETQYF
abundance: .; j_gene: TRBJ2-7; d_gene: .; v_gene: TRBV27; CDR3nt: TGTGCCAGTGTCCCGAGGCGGGGATCCTACGAGCAGTACTTC; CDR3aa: CASVPRRGSYEQYF
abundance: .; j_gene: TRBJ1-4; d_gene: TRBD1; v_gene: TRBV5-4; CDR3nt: TGTGCCAGCAGCTTACGACAGGGGGGGTCTAATGAAAAACTGTTTTTT; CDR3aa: CASSLRQGGSNEKLFF
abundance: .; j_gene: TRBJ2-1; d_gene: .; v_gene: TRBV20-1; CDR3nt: TGCAGTGCTAGTTCGGCGGAGGGTAGGTCCTACAATGAGCAGTTCTTC; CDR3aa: CSASSAEGRSYNEQFF
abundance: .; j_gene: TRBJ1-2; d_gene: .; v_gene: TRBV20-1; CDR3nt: TGCAGTGCTAGTGGGCCAGTTATAGGGAAGAATGGCTACACCTTC; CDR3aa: CSASGPVIGKNGYTF
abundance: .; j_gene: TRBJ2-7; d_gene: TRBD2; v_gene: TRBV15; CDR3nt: TGTGCCACCAGATCAAGCGGGAGTTACGAGCAGTACTTC; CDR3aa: CATRSSGSYEQYF
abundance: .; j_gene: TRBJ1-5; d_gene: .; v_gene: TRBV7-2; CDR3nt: TGTGCCAGCAGCCGTACGGCGAGTAGCAATCAGCCCCAGCATTTT; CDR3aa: CASSRTASSNQPQHF
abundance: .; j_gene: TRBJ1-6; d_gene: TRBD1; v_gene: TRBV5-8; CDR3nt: TGTGCCAGCAGCTTGAGATTAGGGGGCCGTAATAATTCACCCCTCCACTTT; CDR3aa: CASSLRLGGRNNSPLHF
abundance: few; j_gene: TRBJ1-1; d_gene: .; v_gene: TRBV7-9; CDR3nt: TGTGCCAGCAGCTCCTTGGCGGGCGAAGCTTTCTTT; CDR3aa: CASSSLAGEAFF
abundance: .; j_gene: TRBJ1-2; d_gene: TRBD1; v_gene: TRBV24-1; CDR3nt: TGTGCCACCAGTGACCGACAGGGACGGGGCTACACCTTC; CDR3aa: CATSDRQGRGYTF
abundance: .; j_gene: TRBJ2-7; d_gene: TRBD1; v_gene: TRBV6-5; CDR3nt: TGTGCCAGCTCCTTAGGACAGGGGAGGCTCGAGCAGTACTTC; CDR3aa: CASSLGQGRLEQYF
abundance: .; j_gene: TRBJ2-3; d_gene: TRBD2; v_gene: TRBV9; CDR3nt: TGTGCCAGCAGCGTAGGGACTAGCGCCGTAGGTTTTGATACGCAGTATTTT; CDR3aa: CASSVGTSAVGFDTQYF
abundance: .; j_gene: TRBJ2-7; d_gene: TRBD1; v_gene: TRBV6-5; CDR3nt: TGTGCCAGCAGTTTGACAGGGAACTCCTACGAGCAGTACTTC; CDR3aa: CASSLTGNSYEQYF